The clone carrying this T cell receptor (beta chain) was recorded once. This entry comes from a study of blood T cell repertoires in COVID-19. At the level of the study: Acute and convalescent COVID-19 specimens originated in the United States, Italy and Spain. The analysed material was cDNA or gDNA that came from T cells, B-cell-depleted T cells, or PBMCs.

Study processing details: Reference gene primers were amplified, and this amplification served to estimate nucleated cell counts. Here immunoSEQ multiplex PCR was the method, and the copy in TCRdb shows in-frame clones only, minus some. Clone size and V and J calls were adopted from that table, with D and trimming inferred from the DNA. The sample records about 110,000 clones, 88% being singletons. Sequencing was done on a sample of peripheral blood. The TCR was taken from a human donor in a cohort sampled during active COVID-19.

The CDR3 DNA follows: TGTGCCAGTAGCCTAATCGGGAGCTTAAGCGAAAAACTGTTTTTT. Amino acids: CASSLIGSLSEKLFF. The genes are TRBV19 and TRBJ1-4, with D hard to call. CDR3 length: 15 residues. Per the germline V gene, CDR1 is LNHDA and CDR2 is SQIVND (reference sequence). V was cut by 6 bases and J by 8 bases, with 19 bases left in between.